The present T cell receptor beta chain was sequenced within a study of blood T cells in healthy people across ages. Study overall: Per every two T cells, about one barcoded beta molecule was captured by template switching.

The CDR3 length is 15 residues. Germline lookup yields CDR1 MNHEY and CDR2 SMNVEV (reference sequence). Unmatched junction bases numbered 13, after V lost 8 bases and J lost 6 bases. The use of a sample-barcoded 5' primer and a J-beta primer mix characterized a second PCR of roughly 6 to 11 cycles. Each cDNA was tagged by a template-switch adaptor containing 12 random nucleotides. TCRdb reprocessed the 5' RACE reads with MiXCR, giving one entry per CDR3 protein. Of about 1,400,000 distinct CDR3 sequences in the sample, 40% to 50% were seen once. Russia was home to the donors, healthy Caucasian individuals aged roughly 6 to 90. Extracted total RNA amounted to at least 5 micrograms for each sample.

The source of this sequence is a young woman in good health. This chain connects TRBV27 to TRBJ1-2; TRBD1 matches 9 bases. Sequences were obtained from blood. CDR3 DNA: TGTGCCAGCGCCAAGCCGGGACAGGGATTTAATGGCTACACCTTC. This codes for CASAKPGQGFNGYTF.